This T cell receptor beta chain was captured in a study of lymphopenia after photon versus proton radiotherapy (dated by TCRdb to the late 2010s). About the study as a whole: The immunological effects of photon versus proton radiation therapy were compared in patients with gastrointestinal tumors who developed high-grade lymphopenia. The goal of the study was to describe how the two radiation modalities differ in their effects on the immune system. The cohort comprised 20 patients with gastrointestinal tumors who received either photon or proton therapy and then developed lymphopenia. Summary of the overall study and its limitations: The survival association was examined only in patients who died, and the authors described better survival with proton therapy as a possibility, not as a demonstrated result. After the lymphocyte count nadir, repertoires from photon-treated patients showed oligoclonal expansion, particularly of CD8+ Temra cells, and this expansion drove the decline in diversity. Among patients across the cohort who died, overall survival time showed an inverse correlation with a larger post-nadir drop in TCR diversity. Proton-treated patients stayed relatively stable during treatment, while photon-treated patients lost naive T cells and TCR diversity and gained effector/memory populations.

This clone has a single count. The antigen it binds to is not known. No clone much larger than this one lies a single base away; base qualities are absent. The library was generated by the immunoSEQ multiplex PCR assay. T cell repertoires were profiled by deep sequencing of rearranged TCR beta loci, alongside multiparametric flow cytometry. TCRdb re-hosts the immuneACCESS table, in-frame sequences only. Its copies lack some clones; in the studies checked, an unresolved V gene accounts for under half of them, and the cause for the rest is not known. The sample table shows about 70,000 clones, and 85% to 95% are seen once. The leading ten clones occupy around 2% of the sample. Based on the germline V gene, the CDR1 and CDR2 sequences are SGHTA and FQGNSA. From the cysteine up to the phenylalanine, the CDR3 has a length of 14 residues. Just CDR3 DNA is preserved here, 42 bases in frame from base 1. V is cut by 1 base and J by 3 bases, and the space between the germline ends is 8 bases.

This receptor was identified in a woman aged 40-49 years with cholangiocarcinoma. The sequences come from peripheral blood, collected from a patient treated with photon-based radiotherapy. The chain couples TRBV7-2 to TRBJ2-3; tentative D gene TRBD2, with 6 bases matching. This receptor has the CDR3 CASSLVGRTDTQYF. The nucleotide sequence is given as TGTGCCAGCAGCTTAGTCGGGAGAACAGATACGCAGTATTTT. The CDR3 plus the reference TRBV7-2 and TRBJ2-3 genes for the other parts give the full variable domain: GAGVSQSPSNKVTEKGKDVELRCDPISGHTALYWYRQSLGQGLEFLIYFQGNSAPDKSGLPSDRFSAERTGGSVSTLTIQRTQQEDSAVYLCASSLVGRTDTQYFGPGTRLTVL.